These 24 T cell receptor beta chains were all obtained from the same sample, sequenced in a study of blood T cell repertoires in COVID-19. Sequenced by immunoSEQ multiplex PCR; TCRdb stores in-frame clones only, minus some. This table has about 250,000 clones, approximately 86% appearing once. The sample was peripheral blood. These receptors all come from a woman between 55 and 75 years old who had recovered from COVID-19.

The chain uses TRBV7-3 and TRBJ2-7; 8 positions match TRBD2. After removal of 4 bases from V and 5 bases from J, the junction contained 4 bases not matched to a gene. The germline gives CDR1 SGHTA, CDR2 FQGTGA. The CDR3 has 13 residues. This CDR3 is CASSSPGGDEQYF. The CDR3 nucleotides read TGTGCCAGCAGCTCCCCGGGGGGGGACGAGCAGTACTTC. The full variable domain, with the rest looked up from reference TRBV7-3 and TRBJ2-7, is GAGVSQTPSNKVTEKGKYVELRCDPISGHTALYWYRQSLGQGPEFLIYFQGTGAADDSGLPNDRFFAVRPEGSVSTLKIQRTERGDSAVYLCASSSPGGDEQYFGPGTRLTVT.

V usage is TRBV11-1 and J usage is TRBJ2-5; D might be TRBD2 (6 bases). Trimming removed 2 bases from V and 7 bases from J, with 11 bases in between. CDR3 size: 13 residues. Germline V CDR1 and CDR2: SGHAT, FQDESV (reference sequence). CDR3 protein: CASSLWGDATQYF. DNA for the CDR3: TGTGCCAGCAGCTTATGGGGGGACGCGACCCAGTACTTC.

V is TRBV18 and J is TRBJ1-4, with no clear D. The CDR3 length is 15 residues. Germline values: CDR1 KGHSH, CDR2 LQKENI. V was trimmed by 3 bases and J by 0 bases, leaving 8 bases between them. The CDR3 spells CASSPGEATNEKLFF. The CDR3 nucleotides are TGTGCCAGCTCACCTGGAGAGGCAACTAATGAAAAACTGTTTTTT.

The rearrangement uses TRBV6-5 and TRBJ2-7; maybe TRBD1 (5 bases). CDR3 size: 13 residues. CDR1 MNHEY and CDR2 SVGAGI come from the germline V gene. V lost 11 bases and J 4 bases, leaving 18 bases between the germline ends. CDR3 amino acids: CAAGRGKGYEQYF. Written as DNA, the CDR3 is TGTGCCGCCGGAAGGGGTAAGGGATACGAGCAGTACTTC.

The chain is built from TRBV27 and TRBJ1-1, with TRBD1 identical over 10 bases. The CDR3 spans 18 residues. The J segment lost 1 base and the V segment lost 3 bases, leaving 11 bases of the junction unmatched. Germline values: CDR1 MNHEY, CDR2 SMNVEV (reference sequence). The CDR3 nucleotides are TGTGCCAGCAGTTTTATAGGGTACCGGGACAGGGGGAACACTGAAGCTTTCTTT. Amino acids: CASSFIGYRDRGNTEAFF.

This chain joins TRBV29-1 and TRBJ1-2, with 7 positions matching TRBD1. Germline V CDR1 and CDR2: SQVTM, ANQGSEA. Trimming cost V 3 bases and J 3 bases; bases outside gene matches: 1. The CDR3 sequence is 12 residues long. The CDR3 nucleotides read TGCAGCGTTGACGGGACAGACTATGGCTACACCTTC. Translating it yields CSVDGTDYGYTF.

This clone has only one observation. The chain carries TRBV11-3 and TRBJ1-3; 7 positions match TRBD1. The length of the CDR3 is 15 residues. Germline trimming cut 5 bases from V and 1 base from J; bases unmatched to any gene: 5. The germline gives CDR1 SGHNT, CDR2 YENEEA. The CDR3 nucleotides read TGTGCCAGCAGCCTGACAGGGACTTCTGGAAACACCATATATTTT. Protein: CASSLTGTSGNTIYF.

This clone was counted a few times. This rearrangement joins TRBV5-1 to TRBJ2-7; D remains ambiguous. V lost 2 bases to trimming and J lost 1 base, with 7 bases between them. This CDR3 spans 13 amino acids. Germline V gene data show CDR1 as SGHRS and CDR2 as YFSETQ. The CDR3 spells CASSLSRSYEQYF. Here the CDR3 DNA reads TGCGCCAGCAGCTTAAGCCGATCCTACGAGCAGTACTTC. Full variable domain (rest looked up from reference TRBV5-1 and TRBJ2-7): KAGVTQTPRYLIKTRGQQVTLSCSPISGHRSVSWYQQTPGQGLQFLFEYFSETQRNKGNFPGRFSGRQFSNSRSEMNVSTLELGDSALYLCASSLSRSYEQYFGPGTRLTVT.

V is TRBV9 and J is TRBJ2-2, with 11 bases matching TRBD2. This CDR3 has 17 amino acids. The ends lost 3 bases at V and 5 bases at J; junction bases unmatched: 9. CDR1 SGDLS and CDR2 YYNGEE come from the germline V gene. The CDR3: CASSAQALAGVTGELFF. The CDR3 bases are TGTGCCAGCAGCGCCCAAGCACTAGCGGGGGTTACCGGGGAGCTGTTTTTT.

V and J are TRBV29-1 and TRBJ2-1, with a possible D match to TRBD2 (6 bases). Germline CDR1 reads SQVTM; CDR2 reads ANQGSEA. This CDR3 is built from 12 residues. V was trimmed by 4 bases and J by 8 bases, leaving 12 bases between them. CDR3 bases: TGCAGCGTTGGTTGGGGCGGGGATGAGCAGTTCTTC. Its translation is CSVGWGGDEQFF.

The chain has TRBV29-1 and TRBJ1-5; 10 bases line up with TRBD1. The CDR3 extends over 19 amino acids. Germline V CDR1 and CDR2: SQVTM, ANQGSEA. J was trimmed by 4 bases and V by 6 bases; bases with no gene match: 21. CDR3 residues: CSVAPTGGLPITPNQPQHF. Written as DNA, the CDR3 is TGCAGCGTCGCCCCGACAGGGGGCCTTCCGATCACCCCTAATCAGCCCCAGCATTTT.

This chain uses TRBV7-2 with TRBJ2-3; 13 bases fit TRBD2. V dropped 3 bases and J dropped 2; count of bases not matched to a gene: 5. Germline-derived CDR1 and CDR2 are SGHTA and FQGNSA. The CDR3 spans 17 residues. CDR3 sequence reads: CASSLGLAGTTTDTQYF. CDR3 bases: TGTGCCAGCAGCTTGGGACTAGCGGGGACTACCACAGATACGCAGTATTTT.

This sequence joins TRBV11-2 and TRBJ1-2, with 7 positions matching TRBD1. Looked up from germline, CDR1 is SGHAT and CDR2 is FQNNGV. V was pared by 3 bases and J by 4 bases, with 5 bases of the junction left unmatched. The CDR3 is 14 amino acids. The CDR3 loop reads CASSFLGTVYGYTF. For the CDR3, the DNA is TGTGCCAGCAGCTTCCTCGGGACAGTCTATGGCTACACCTTC.

The CDR3 nucleotides are TGCGCCAGCAGCTTTTTAGGGGGGGTCTACAATGAGCAGTTCTTC. This encodes CASSFLGGVYNEQFF. The V call is TRBV5-1, the J call TRBJ2-1; TRBD2 might be the D (7 bases). Germline loops: CDR1 SGHRS, CDR2 YFSETQ. This CDR3 region has 15 residues. Trimming stripped 2 bases from V and 3 bases from J, with 12 bases between.

V is TRBV19 and J is TRBJ2-3; TRBD1 agrees at 8 bases. With 6 bases clipped from V and 2 bases from J, the junction kept 4 bases outside the gene matches. The CDR3 contains 14 residues. Germline assignment: CDR1 LNHDA and CDR2 SQIVND (reference sequence). The CDR3 loop reads CASSRGQATDTQYF. CDR3 coding DNA: TGTGCCAGTAGCAGGGGACAGGCCACAGATACGCAGTATTTT.

The V and J genes are TRBV28 and TRBJ2-1; D remains ambiguous. Germline V CDR1 and CDR2: MDHEN, SYDVKM. CDR3 size: 16 residues. Trimming stripped 7 bases from V and 5 bases from J, with 21 bases between. The CDR3 region has the DNA TGTGCCAGCACCTCTCTCAGTCCCGTGGTCCACAATGAGCAGTTCTTC. Encoded protein: CASTSLSPVVHNEQFF. The variable domain in full, completed from reference TRBV28 and TRBJ2-1, reads DVKVTQSSRYLVKRTGEKVFLECVQDMDHENMFWYRQDPGLGLRLIYFSYDVKMKEKGDIPEGYSVSREKKERFSLILESASTNQTSMYLCASTSLSPVVHNEQFFGPGTRLTVL.

CDR3 DNA: TGTGCCAGCAGCTTGGGGCAGATTAGCAATCAGCCCCAGCATTTT. Encoded protein: CASSLGQISNQPQHF. The chain recombines TRBV5-8 with TRBJ1-5; D not resolved. The CDR3 length is 15 residues. V was trimmed by 0 bases and J by 0 bases, leaving 7 bases between them. CDR1 is SGHTS and CDR2 is YDEGEE in the germline V gene.

This clone was seen at least ten times. The gene calls are TRBV4-1 and TRBJ2-1; D perhaps matches TRBD2 (6 bases). Deletions cut 2 bases from V and 3 bases from J, with 20 bases between. This CDR3 spans 18 amino acids. CDR1 MGHRA and CDR2 YSYEKL come from the germline V gene. DNA for the CDR3: TGCGCCAGCAGCCAAATGCCCCCTCCGGGGGAGGACTACAATGAGCAGTTCTTC. It specifies CASSQMPPPGEDYNEQFF.

The V and J genes are TRBV6-5 and TRBJ2-3; a possible D gene is TRBD2 (6 bases). The germline CDR1 and CDR2 sequences are MNHEY and SVGAGI. The CDR3 totals 15 residues. V was pared by 5 bases and J by 0 bases, with 12 bases between. The CDR3 DNA follows: TGTGCCAGCAGTCCCCGGACTATCAGCACAGATACGCAGTATTTT. Translation gives CASSPRTISTDTQYF.

The chain combines TRBV9 with TRBJ2-5; no firm D call. CDR1 is SGDLS and CDR2 is YYNGEE in the germline V gene. The CDR3 covers 15 residues. V lost 4 bases, J lost 2 bases, and 15 bases lay in between. The CDR3 protein is CASSYRGWSQETQYF. CDR3 nucleotide sequence: TGTGCCAGCAGCTACCGTGGGTGGAGTCAAGAGACCCAGTACTTC.

CDR3 sequence reads: CASSQEGGVTEAFF. The DNA of the CDR3 is TGTGCCAGCAGCCAAGAAGGGGGTGTCACTGAAGCTTTCTTT. The chain has TRBV3-1 (or the pseudogene TRBV3-2) and TRBJ1-1; maybe TRBD1 (6 bases). The CDR3 loop spans 14 amino acids. V gave up 0 bases and J gave up 4 bases, with 9 bases separating them. The germline CDR1 and CDR2 sequences are LGHDT and YNNKEL (reference sequence).

V and J are TRBV29-1 and TRBJ2-1; 14 nucleotides agree with TRBD2. V was pared by 8 bases and J by 8 bases, with 8 bases of the junction left unmatched. The CDR3 covers 14 residues. Germline V CDR1 and CDR2: SQVTM, ANQGSEA. CDR3 sequence reads: CSTRTSGGFYEQFF. The CDR3, as DNA: TGCAGCACACGGACTAGCGGGGGGTTTTATGAGCAGTTCTTC.

V is TRBV19 and J is TRBJ1-6; 9 bases fit TRBD1. The CDR3 sequence is 16 residues long. Germline loops: CDR1 LNHDA, CDR2 SQIVND (reference sequence). Unmatched junction bases numbered 7, after V lost 3 bases and J lost 7 bases. The CDR3 protein is CASSIIPGQGNSPLHF. The CDR3 DNA sequence: TGTGCCAGTAGTATTATCCCAGGACAGGGGAATTCACCCCTCCACTTT.

The V gene is TRBV5-1, the J gene TRBJ2-6; TRBD1 might be the D (7 bases). V shed 4 bases and J shed 0 bases, with 17 bases lying between them. CDR1 SGHRS and CDR2 YFSETQ come from the germline V gene. The CDR3 is made up of 18 amino acids. The CDR3: CASSKGRGTVSGANVLTF. In DNA, the CDR3 is TGCGCCAGCAGCAAGGGCCGCGGGACAGTCTCTGGGGCCAACGTCCTGACTTTC. The full variable domain, in which reference TRBV5-1 and TRBJ2-6 provide the parts outside the CDR3, is KAGVTQTPRYLIKTRGQQVTLSCSPISGHRSVSWYQQTPGQGLQFLFEYFSETQRNKGNFPGRFSGRQFSNSRSEMNVSTLELGDSALYLCASSKGRGTVSGANVLTFGAGSRLTVL.